This record covers a single T cell receptor (beta chain). Only one count was recorded for this clonotype. Its target antigen remains unknown. No base quality values were provided; no much bigger clone lies one nucleotide off. One read alone is a weak basis. The run used an Illumina HiSeq 1500. TCRdb handled the public reads itself, with Q25 trimming in fastp and clone calling in MiXCR, and kept productive beta chains. Here each entry gathers all rows of one CDR3 protein and keeps the most common genes and DNA. Counted in this sample were about 260,000 distinct CDR3 sequences; roughly 15% of them appeared once. The top ten hold around 9.5% of the sample. The sample is drawn from a study of T cell repertoires in cytomegalovirus infection (dated by TCRdb to the late 2010s). About the study as a whole: The HLA type of each donor mattered for the analysis, because public TCR beta signatures pointed to carriage of CMV infection along with the matching HLA type. Here is what the overall study found, with its caveats: The ex vivo response was dominated by HLA-C-restricted CMV-specific TCR beta clonotypes, which also provided the single most frequent clonotype in two of eight donors. Carriers of CMV infection plus the relevant HLA type were discriminated by the cumulative frequency of public TCR beta family members in the study cohort and in an independent roughly 340-donor cohort.

The V end loses 0 bases and the J end loses 5 bases, and a stretch of 17 bases separates them. From the cysteine through the phenylalanine, the CDR3 covers 17 amino acids. The retained sequence is limited to the CDR3, 51 bases, with the frame set at the first base. CDR1 and CDR2 are drawn from the germline V gene: SGDLS, YYNGEE. Recombination connected TRBV9 to TRBJ2-2; TRBD1 might be the D gene, on 6 matching bases. This clonotype was obtained from a human donor in good health (CMV status not recorded). Some clones in this sample may be carry-over from other donors' samples. Sequencing was performed on PBMCs. The DNA sequence follows: TGTGCCAGCAGCGTAGGAGGTTTTATTCAGGGGACCGGGGAGCTGTTTTTT. Its coded protein is CASSVGGFIQGTGELFF.